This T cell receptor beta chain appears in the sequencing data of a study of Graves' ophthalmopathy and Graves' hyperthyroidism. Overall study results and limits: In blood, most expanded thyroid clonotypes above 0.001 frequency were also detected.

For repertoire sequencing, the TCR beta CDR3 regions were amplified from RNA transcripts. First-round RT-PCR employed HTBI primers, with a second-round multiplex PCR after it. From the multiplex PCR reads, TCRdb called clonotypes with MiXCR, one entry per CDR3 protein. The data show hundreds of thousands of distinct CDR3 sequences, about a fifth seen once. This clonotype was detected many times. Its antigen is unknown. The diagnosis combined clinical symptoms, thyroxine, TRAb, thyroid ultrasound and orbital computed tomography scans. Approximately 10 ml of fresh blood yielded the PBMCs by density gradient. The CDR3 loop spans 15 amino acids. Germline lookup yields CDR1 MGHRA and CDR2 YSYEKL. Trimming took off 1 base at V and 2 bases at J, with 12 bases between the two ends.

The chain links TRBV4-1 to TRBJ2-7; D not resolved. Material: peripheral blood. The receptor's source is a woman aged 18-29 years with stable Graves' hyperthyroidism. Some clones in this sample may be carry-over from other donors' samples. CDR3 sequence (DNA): TGCGCCAGCAGCCAAGGATCGGCGGAAACCTACGAGCAGTACTTC. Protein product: CASSQGSAETYEQYF.